These T cell receptor beta chains were read from a single sample in a study of blood T cell repertoires in COVID-19. TCRdb's table, derived via immunoSEQ multiplex PCR, lists solely in-frame clones and lacks some. This sample yields some 60,000 clones, of which 82% are seen a single time; around 12% belongs to the top ten. What was sequenced was peripheral blood. Receptor source: a human donor in a cohort sampled during active COVID-19. Each CDR3 is given with its conserved first and last residue. D genes are given only for firm matches. Size is omitted from some rows. Given values are once, few, many or a class for expanded clones.

TRBD2,TRBV5-6,TRBJ2-3,18,-,CASSLGLAGGLSTDTQYF,TGTGCCAGCAGCCTGGGACTAGCGGGGGGGCTGAGCACAGATACGCAGTATTTT
-,TRBV7-8,TRBJ1-5,13,-,CASSPPSNQPQHF,TGTGCCAGCAGCCCCCCGAGCAATCAGCCCCAGCATTTT
TRBD1,TRBV7-2,TRBJ1-4,16,-,CASSLASGQGAGKLFF,TGTGCCAGCAGCTTAGCTTCCGGACAGGGGGCCGGAAAACTGTTTTTT
TRBD2,TRBV5-1,TRBJ2-1,13,-,CASSSGLANEQFF,TGCGCCAGCAGCTCGGGACTAGCCAATGAGCAGTTCTTC
TRBD1,TRBV6-5,TRBJ1-2,16,-,CASSYLTGAFNYGYTF,TGTGCCAGCAGTTACCTCACAGGGGCGTTCAACTATGGCTACACCTTC
TRBD1,TRBV2,TRBJ1-2,15,-,CASRPATTGSYGYTF,TGTGCCAGCAGACCCGCGACGACAGGGTCGTATGGCTACACCTTC
-,TRBV3-1/TRBV3-2,TRBJ1-2,11,-,CASSSQYGYTF,TGTGCCAGCAGCAGTCAGTATGGCTACACCTTC
TRBD1,TRBV25-1,TRBJ2-7,15,many,CASSCAGQGLCEQYF,TGTGCCAGCAGTTGTGCCGGACAGGGACTCTGCGAGCAGTACTTC
TRBD2,TRBV3-1/TRBV3-2,TRBJ2-5,16,-,CASSRTSGGLWETQYF,TGTGCCAGCAGCCGGACTAGCGGGGGGTTGTGGGAGACCCAGTACTTC
TRBD1,TRBV11-3,TRBJ2-7,14,-,CASSSRDRAYEQYF,TGTGCCAGCAGCTCCCGGGACAGGGCCTACGAGCAGTACTTC
-,TRBV7-2,TRBJ2-5,15,-,CASSLDTSGAETQYF,TGTGCCAGCAGCTTAGATACATCCGGAGCAGAGACCCAGTACTTC
-,TRBV19,TRBJ2-2,14,once,CASSISQDTGELFF,TGTGCCAGTAGTATTTCGCAGGACACCGGGGAGCTGTTTTTT
-,TRBV6-6,TRBJ1-5,15,-,CASSSGAGENQPQHF,TGTGCCAGCAGTTCAGGGGCAGGGGAGAATCAGCCCCAGCATTTT
TRBD1,TRBV10-3,TRBJ2-7,13,few,CAISEDRGYEQYF,TGTGCCATCAGTGAGGACAGGGGCTACGAGCAGTACTTC
TRBD2,TRBV9,TRBJ2-3,15,-,CASSIGTSYTDTQYF,TGTGCCAGCAGCATCGGGACTAGCTACACAGATACGCAGTATTTT
-,TRBV3-1/TRBV3-2,TRBJ2-7,14,-,CASSPSFEGGEQYF,TGTGCCAGCAGCCCCAGCTTCGAGGGCGGCGAGCAGTACTTC
TRBD2,TRBV6-5,TRBJ2-1,15,-,CASRPSGGIYNEQFF,TGTGCCAGCAGGCCCAGCGGGGGGATTTACAATGAGCAGTTCTTC
-,TRBV12-5,TRBJ2-2,14,-,CASGLGGPTGELFF,TGTGCTAGTGGTTTGGGGGGGCCCACCGGGGAGCTGTTTTTT
TRBD1,TRBV18,TRBJ1-3,15,-,CASSPGQGSGNTIYF,TGTGCCAGCTCACCCGGACAGGGATCTGGAAACACCATATATTTT
-,TRBV6-5,TRBJ2-3,15,-,CASRTDYRSADTQYF,TGTGCCAGCAGAACCGACTACCGGAGCGCAGATACGCAGTATTTT
-,TRBV19,TRBJ1-4,13,-,CASSIGGDGKLFF,TGTGCCAGTAGTATAGGCGGAGATGGGAAACTGTTTTTT
-,TRBV19,TRBJ1-1,15,-,CASTMGGVGNSEAFF,TGTGCCAGTACCATGGGGGGAGTCGGCAACTCTGAAGCTTTCTTT
TRBD1,TRBV5-1,TRBJ2-2,16,-,CASSPAQGASTGELFF,TGCGCCAGCAGCCCGGCCCAGGGGGCGAGCACCGGGGAGCTGTTTTTT
TRBD1,TRBV29-1,TRBJ1-1,14,-,CSVDDRVGNTEAFF,TGCAGCGTTGATGACAGGGTCGGGAACACTGAAGCTTTCTTT
-,TRBV19,TRBJ1-1,18,-,CASSISLRDLGVPTEAFF,TGTGCCAGTAGTATATCTTTGAGGGACTTAGGCGTGCCCACTGAAGCTTTCTTT
-,TRBV3-1/TRBV3-2,TRBJ1-6,18,once,CASSQGGGRPSNGSPLHF,TGTGCCAGCAGCCAAGGTGGGGGGAGGCCATCTAATGGCTCACCCCTCCACTTT
-,TRBV18,TRBJ1-1,15,-,CASSPRAGLGNEAFF,TGTGCCAGCTCACCACGGGCAGGGTTGGGAAATGAAGCTTTCTTT
TRBD2,TRBV7-6,TRBJ2-1,15,-,CASSLRLAGVGEQFF,TGTGCCAGCAGCTTAAGACTAGCGGGGGTAGGTGAGCAGTTCTTC
TRBD1,TRBV15,TRBJ1-2,15,-,CATSRNSGTGGGYTF,TGTGCCACCAGCAGGAACTCCGGGACAGGGGGTGGCTACACCTTC
-,TRBV7-9,TRBJ2-2,16,-,CASSSQRQSNTGELFF,TGTGCCAGCAGCTCCCAACGACAGAGCAACACCGGGGAGCTGTTTTTT
TRBD1,TRBV28,TRBJ1-4,14,-,CASSFRGRDEKLFF,TGTGCCAGCAGTTTCAGGGGGCGAGATGAAAAACTGTTTTTT
-,TRBV7-2,TRBJ1-5,14,-,CASSLASGRQPQHF,TGTGCCAGCAGCTTAGCGTCCGGGAGGCAGCCCCAGCATTTT
TRBD1,TRBV6-6,TRBJ1-1,14,-,CASSHPGGGAEAFF,TGTGCCAGCAGTCACCCAGGGGGCGGGGCTGAAGCTTTCTTT
TRBD1,TRBV6-1,TRBJ1-2,15,-,CASSDRGRGNYGYTF,TGTGCCAGCAGTGATAGGGGGCGCGGTAACTATGGCTACACCTTC
TRBD1,TRBV5-4,TRBJ1-5,15,few,CASSLDRGRHQPQHF,TGTGCCAGCAGCTTGGACAGGGGCAGGCATCAGCCCCAGCATTTT
TRBD1,TRBV5-6,TRBJ2-3,15,-,CASSPPTGGLDTQYF,TGTGCCAGCAGCCCACCTACAGGGGGCCTAGATACGCAGTATTTT
TRBD2,TRBV2,TRBJ2-3,15,-,CASIGLAASTDTQYF,TGTGCCAGCATCGGGCTAGCGGCTAGCACAGATACGCAGTATTTT
TRBD1,TRBV4-2,TRBJ2-1,14,-,CASSQGLTGTGGFF,TGTGCCAGCAGCCAAGGCCTCACCGGGACAGGCGGGTTCTTC
TRBD1,TRBV7-9,TRBJ1-3,15,-,CASSSGQGAGNTIYF,TGTGCCAGCAGCTCGGGACAGGGGGCCGGAAACACCATATATTTT
TRBD2,TRBV10-3,TRBJ2-1,19,-,CAISESALAGESSYNEQFF,TGTGCCATCAGTGAGTCCGCACTAGCGGGAGAAAGCTCCTACAATGAGCAGTTCTTC
-,TRBV6-1,TRBJ1-3,15,-,CASSDRTGAGNTIYF,TGTGCCAGCAGTGACCGGACCGGGGCTGGAAACACCATATATTTT
TRBD2,TRBV10-2,TRBJ2-1,15,-,CASRGLSGGGDEQFF,TGCGCCAGCAGGGGACTTAGCGGGGGCGGGGATGAGCAGTTCTTC
TRBD2,TRBV2,TRBJ2-4,14,-,CASSVGGGENIQYF,TGTGCCAGCAGTGTGGGCGGGGGGGAAAACATTCAGTACTTC
-,TRBV7-9,TRBJ2-2,15,few,CASSFEQTNTGELFF,TGTGCCAGCAGCTTCGAACAGACGAACACCGGGGAGCTGTTTTTT
TRBD1,TRBV6-5,TRBJ1-2,14,once,CASSRQGNNYGYTF,TGTGCCAGCAGTCGACAGGGGAATAACTATGGCTACACCTTC
TRBD2,TRBV5-1,TRBJ2-1,12,-,CAVGTSWGEQFF,TGCGCCGTCGGGACTAGCTGGGGTGAGCAGTTCTTC
-,TRBV5-1,TRBJ1-1,13,-,CASSLQGNTEAFF,TGCGCCAGCAGCTTACAGGGCAACACTGAAGCTTTCTTT